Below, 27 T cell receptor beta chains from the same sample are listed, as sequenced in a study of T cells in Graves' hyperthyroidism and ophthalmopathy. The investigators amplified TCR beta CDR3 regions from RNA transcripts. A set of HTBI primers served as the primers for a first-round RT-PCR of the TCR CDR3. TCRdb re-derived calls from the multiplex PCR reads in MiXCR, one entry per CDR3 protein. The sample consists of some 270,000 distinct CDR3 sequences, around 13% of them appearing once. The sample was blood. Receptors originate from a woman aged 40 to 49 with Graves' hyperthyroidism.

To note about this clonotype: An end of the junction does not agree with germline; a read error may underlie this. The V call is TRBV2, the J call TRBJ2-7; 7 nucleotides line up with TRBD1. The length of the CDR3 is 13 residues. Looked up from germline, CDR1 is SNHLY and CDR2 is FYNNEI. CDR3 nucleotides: TGTGCCAGCCGTGACAGGGTATCCTACGAGCAGTACTTC. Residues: CASRDRVSYEQYF.

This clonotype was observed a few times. The CDR3 nucleotides are TGTGCCAGCAGTGAGGGTGTCACCATATATTTT. Translation: CASSEGVTIYF. This sequence joins TRBV2 and TRBJ1-3; no firm D call. The CDR3 runs 11 residues. V lost 3 bases to trimming and J lost 9 bases, with 6 bases between them. CDR1 is SNHLY and CDR2 is FYNNEI in the germline V gene. Supplemented by reference TRBV2 and TRBJ1-3, the full variable domain reads EPEVTQTPSHQVTQMGQEVILRCVPISNHLYFYWYRQILGQKVEFLVSFYNNEISEKSEIFDDQFSVERPDGSNFTLKIRSTKLEDSAMYFCASSEGVTIYFGEGSWLTVV.

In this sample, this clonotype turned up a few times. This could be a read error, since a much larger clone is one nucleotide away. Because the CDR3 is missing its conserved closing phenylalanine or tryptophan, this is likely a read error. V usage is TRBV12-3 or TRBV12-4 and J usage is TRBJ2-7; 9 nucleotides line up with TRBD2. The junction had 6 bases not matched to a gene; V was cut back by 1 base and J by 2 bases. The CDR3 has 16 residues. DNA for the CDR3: TGTGCCAGCAGTTTAGGGTATAGCGGGGGTACCTACGAGCAGTACCTC. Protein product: CASSLGYSGGTYEQYL.

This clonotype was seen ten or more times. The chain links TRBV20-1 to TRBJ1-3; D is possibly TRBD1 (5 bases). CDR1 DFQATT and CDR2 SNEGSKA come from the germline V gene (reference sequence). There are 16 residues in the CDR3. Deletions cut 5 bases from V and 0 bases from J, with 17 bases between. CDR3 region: CSAEAKTATSGNTIYF. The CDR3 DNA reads TGCAGTGCTGAGGCGAAGACAGCTACCTCTGGAAACACCATATATTTT.

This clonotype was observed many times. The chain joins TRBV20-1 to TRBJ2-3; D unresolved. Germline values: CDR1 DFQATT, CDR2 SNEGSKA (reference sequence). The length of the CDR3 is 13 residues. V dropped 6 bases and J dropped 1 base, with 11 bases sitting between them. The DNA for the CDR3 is TGCAGTGCCCCGAGCGCCGGCACAGATACGCAGTATTTT. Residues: CSAPSAGTDTQYF.

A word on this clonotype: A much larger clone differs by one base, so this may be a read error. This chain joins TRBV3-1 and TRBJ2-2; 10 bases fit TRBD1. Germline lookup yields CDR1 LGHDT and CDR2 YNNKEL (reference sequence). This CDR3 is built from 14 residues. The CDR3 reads CASQDRGESGGLFF. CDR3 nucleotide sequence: TGTGCCAGCCAGGACAGGGGGGAGTCCGGGGGGCTGTTTTTT. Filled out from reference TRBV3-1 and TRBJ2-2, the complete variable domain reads DTAVSQTPKYLVTQMGNDKSIKCEQNLGHDTMYWYKQDSKKFLKIMFSYNNKELIINETVPNRFSPKSPDKAHLNLHINSLELGDSAVYFCASQDRGESGGLFFGEGSRLTVL.

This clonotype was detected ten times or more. CDR3 sequence (DNA): TGTGCCAGCAGTTTTTGGGGACAGGGGAATGAAAAACTGTTTTTT. Amino acids: CASSFWGQGNEKLFF. The chain combines TRBV12-3 or TRBV12-4 with TRBJ1-4; 10 nucleotides align to TRBD1. CDR3 size: 15 residues. Germline trimming cut 3 bases from V and 5 bases from J; bases unmatched to any gene: 3.

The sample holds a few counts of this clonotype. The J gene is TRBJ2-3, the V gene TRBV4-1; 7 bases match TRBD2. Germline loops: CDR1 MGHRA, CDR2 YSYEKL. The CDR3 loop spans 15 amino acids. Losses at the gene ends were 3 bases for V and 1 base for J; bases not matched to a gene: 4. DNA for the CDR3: TGCGCCAGCAGCCAGCGGGAGTACGGCACAGATACGCAGTATTTT. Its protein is CASSQREYGTDTQYF.

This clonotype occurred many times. CDR3 residues: CASSEVRVNTEAFF. Written as DNA, the CDR3 is TGTGCCAGCAGTGAGGTCAGGGTGAACACTGAAGCTTTCTTT. The chain joins TRBV12-3 or TRBV12-4 to TRBJ1-1; maybe TRBD1 (5 bases). Trimming pared 5 bases from V and 0 bases from J, leaving 10 bases between. The CDR3 totals 14 residues.

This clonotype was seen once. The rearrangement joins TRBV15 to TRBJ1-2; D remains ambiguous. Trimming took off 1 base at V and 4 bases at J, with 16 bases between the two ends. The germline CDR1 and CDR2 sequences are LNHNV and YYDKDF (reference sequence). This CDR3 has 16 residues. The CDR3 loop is CATSRGSGSGSYGYTF. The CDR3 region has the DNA TGTGCCACCAGCAGAGGGTCCGGGTCGGGGAGCTATGGCTACACCTTC.

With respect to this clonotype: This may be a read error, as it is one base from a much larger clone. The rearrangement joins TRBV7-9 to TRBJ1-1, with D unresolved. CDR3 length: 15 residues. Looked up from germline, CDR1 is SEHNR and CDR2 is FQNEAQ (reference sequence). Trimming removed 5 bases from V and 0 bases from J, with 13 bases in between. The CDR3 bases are TGTGCCAGCAGCCCCGAGGACTCCTTGAACACTGAAGCTTTCTTT. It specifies CASSPEDSLNTEAFF.

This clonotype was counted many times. In DNA, the CDR3 is TGCGCCAGCAGCTCGACAGGGGGTAGCGCAGAGACCCAGTACTTC. Translated, it gives CASSSTGGSAETQYF. V and J are TRBV5-1 and TRBJ2-5; 9 nucleotides agree with TRBD1. The trim removed 3 bases at V and 4 bases at J, leaving 7 bases unmatched. The CDR3 consists of 15 residues. Germline V lookup: CDR1 SGHRS, CDR2 YFSETQ.

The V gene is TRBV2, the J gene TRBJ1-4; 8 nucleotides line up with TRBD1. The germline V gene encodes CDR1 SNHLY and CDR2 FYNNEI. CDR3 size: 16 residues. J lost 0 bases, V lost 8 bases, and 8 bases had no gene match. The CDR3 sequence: CASFRTGIATNEKLFF. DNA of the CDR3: TGTGCCAGCTTCCGGACAGGGATTGCAACTAATGAAAAACTGTTTTTT.

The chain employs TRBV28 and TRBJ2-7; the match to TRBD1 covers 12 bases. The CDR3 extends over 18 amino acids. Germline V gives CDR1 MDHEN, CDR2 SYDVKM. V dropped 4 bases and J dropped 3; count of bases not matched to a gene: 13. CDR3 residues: CASSSHTPGTGGDYEQYF. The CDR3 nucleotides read TGTGCCAGCAGTTCCCACACCCCCGGGACAGGGGGCGACTACGAGCAGTACTTC. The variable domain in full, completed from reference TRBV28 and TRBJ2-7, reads DVKVTQSSRYLVKRTGEKVFLECVQDMDHENMFWYRQDPGLGLRLIYFSYDVKMKEKGDIPEGYSVSREKKERFSLILESASTNQTSMYLCASSSHTPGTGGDYEQYFGPGTRLTVT.

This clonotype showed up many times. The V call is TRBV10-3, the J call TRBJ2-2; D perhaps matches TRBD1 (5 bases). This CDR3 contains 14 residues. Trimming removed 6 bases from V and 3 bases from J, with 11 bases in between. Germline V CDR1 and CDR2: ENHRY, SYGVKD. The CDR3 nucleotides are TGTGCCATCAGGCCGACAGAGGACACCGGGGAGCTGTTTTTT. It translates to CAIRPTEDTGELFF.

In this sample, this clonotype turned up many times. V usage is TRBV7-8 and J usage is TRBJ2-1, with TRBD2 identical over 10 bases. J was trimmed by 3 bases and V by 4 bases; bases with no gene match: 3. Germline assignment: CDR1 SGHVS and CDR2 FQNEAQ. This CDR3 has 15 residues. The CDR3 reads CASSSSSGSYNEQFF. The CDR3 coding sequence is TGTGCCAGCAGCTCGTCTAGCGGGAGCTACAATGAGCAGTTCTTC.

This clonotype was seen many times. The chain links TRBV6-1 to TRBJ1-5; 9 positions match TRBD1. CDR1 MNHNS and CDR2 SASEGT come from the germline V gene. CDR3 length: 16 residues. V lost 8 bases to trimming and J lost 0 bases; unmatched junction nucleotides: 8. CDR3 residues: CASDKDRGNSNQPQHF. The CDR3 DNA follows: TGTGCCAGCGACAAGGACAGGGGAAATAGCAATCAGCCCCAGCATTTT.

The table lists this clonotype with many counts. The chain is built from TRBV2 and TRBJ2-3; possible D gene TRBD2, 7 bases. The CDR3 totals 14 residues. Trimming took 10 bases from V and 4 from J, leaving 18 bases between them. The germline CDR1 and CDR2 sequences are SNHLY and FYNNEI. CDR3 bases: TGTGCCAACAAAGGGGGACTATCGGCAGATACGCAGTATTTT. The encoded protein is CANKGGLSADTQYF.

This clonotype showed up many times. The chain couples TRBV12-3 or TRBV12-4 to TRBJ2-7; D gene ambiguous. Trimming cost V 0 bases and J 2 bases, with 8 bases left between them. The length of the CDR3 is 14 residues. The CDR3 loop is CASSLAGKAYEQYF. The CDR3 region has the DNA TGTGCCAGCAGTTTAGCGGGAAAGGCCTACGAGCAGTACTTC.

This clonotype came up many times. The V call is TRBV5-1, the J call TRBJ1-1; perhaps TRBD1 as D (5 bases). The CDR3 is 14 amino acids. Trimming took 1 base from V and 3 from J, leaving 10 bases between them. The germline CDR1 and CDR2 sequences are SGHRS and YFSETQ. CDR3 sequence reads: CASSLRDGDTEAFF. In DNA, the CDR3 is TGCGCCAGCAGCTTGAGGGACGGGGACACTGAAGCTTTCTTT.

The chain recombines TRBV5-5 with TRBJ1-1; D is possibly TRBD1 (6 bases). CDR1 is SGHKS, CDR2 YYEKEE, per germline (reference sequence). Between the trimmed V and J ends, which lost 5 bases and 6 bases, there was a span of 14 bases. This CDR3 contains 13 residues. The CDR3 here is CASRWEQGAEAFF. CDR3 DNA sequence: TGTGCCAGCAGGTGGGAACAGGGCGCTGAAGCTTTCTTT.

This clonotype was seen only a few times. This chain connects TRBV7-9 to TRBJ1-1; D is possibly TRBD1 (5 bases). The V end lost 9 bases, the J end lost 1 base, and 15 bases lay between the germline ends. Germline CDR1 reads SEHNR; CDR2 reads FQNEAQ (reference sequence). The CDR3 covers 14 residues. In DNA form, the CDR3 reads TGTGCCAGAGAACCTGTGCAGGGGAACACTGAAGCTTTCTTT. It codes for CAREPVQGNTEAFF.

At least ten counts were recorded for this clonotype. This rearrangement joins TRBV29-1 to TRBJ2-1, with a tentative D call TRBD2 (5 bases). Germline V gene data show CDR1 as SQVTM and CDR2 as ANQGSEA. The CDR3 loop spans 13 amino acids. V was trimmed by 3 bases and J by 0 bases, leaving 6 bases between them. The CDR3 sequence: CSVEGVSYNEQFF. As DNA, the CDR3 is TGCAGCGTTGAGGGAGTCTCCTACAATGAGCAGTTCTTC.

The CDR3 here is CASTGLAGTSGANVLTF. The CDR3 nucleotides read TGCGCCAGCACGGGGTTAGCGGGGACCTCTGGGGCCAACGTCCTGACTTTC. This rearrangement joins TRBV5-1 to TRBJ2-6, with TRBD2 identical over 8 bases. This CDR3 is 17 amino acids long. Germline values: CDR1 SGHRS, CDR2 YFSETQ. V shed 6 bases and J 0 bases; nucleotides not matched to a gene: 8.

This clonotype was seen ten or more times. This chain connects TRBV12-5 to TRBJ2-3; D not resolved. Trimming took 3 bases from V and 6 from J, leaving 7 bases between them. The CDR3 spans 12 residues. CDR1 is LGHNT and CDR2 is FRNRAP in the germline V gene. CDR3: CASGFSPDTQYF. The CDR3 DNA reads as TGTGCTAGTGGTTTTAGCCCCGATACGCAGTATTTT. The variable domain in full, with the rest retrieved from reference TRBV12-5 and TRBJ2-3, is DARVTQTPRHKVTEMGQEVTMRCQPILGHNTVFWYRQTMMQGLELLAYFRNRAPLDDSGMPKDRFSAEMPDATLATLKIQPSEPRDSAVYFCASGFSPDTQYFGPGTRLTVL.

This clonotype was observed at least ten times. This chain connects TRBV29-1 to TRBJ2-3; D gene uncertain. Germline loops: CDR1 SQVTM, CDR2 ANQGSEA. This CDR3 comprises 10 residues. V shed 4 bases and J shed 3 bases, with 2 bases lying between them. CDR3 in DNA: TGCAGCGTTGGGACAGATACGCAGTATTTT. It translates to CSVGTDTQYF.

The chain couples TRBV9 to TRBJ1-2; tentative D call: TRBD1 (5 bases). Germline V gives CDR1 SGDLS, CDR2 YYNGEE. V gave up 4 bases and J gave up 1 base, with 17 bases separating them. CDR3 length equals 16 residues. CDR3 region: CASSINPGGDNYGYTF. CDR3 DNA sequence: TGTGCCAGCAGCATTAACCCGGGGGGAGATAACTATGGCTACACCTTC.